These 2 T cell receptor beta chains were all obtained from the same sample, sequenced in a study of response to subunit inactivated influenza vaccine (dated by TCRdb to 2017 to 2018). The library was prepared using RT-PCR. Sequencing took place on an Illumina HiSeq 2500. The public reads were reanalyzed by TCRdb: fastp trimming at Q25, MiXCR alignment, in-frame beta chains only. Records with the same CDR3 protein are collapsed into one entry carrying the most frequent genes and DNA. For this sample the table gives 290,000 or so distinct CDR3 sequences, of which over 20% were detected only once. Clones ranked in the top ten supply about a tenth of the sample. This material consisted of PBMCs from blood, taken roughly 20 months after vaccination. Receptors were obtained from a man between 50 and 75 years old who received an inactivated influenza vaccine. Donor details come from another sample of the same person, matched by shared clones.

This clonotype has only a few counts. The chain employs TRBV5-1 and TRBJ1-4; maybe TRBD1 (5 bases). Between the trimmed V and J ends, which lost 6 bases and 8 bases, there was a span of 17 bases. Germline CDR1 and CDR2: SGHRS and YFSETQ. The CDR3 has 14 residues. In nucleotides, the CDR3 is TGCGCCAGCACCTGGGGCCGGGGTGGCGAAAAACTGTTTTTT. Protein: CASTWGRGGEKLFF.

In its sample, this clonotype was seen a few times. The chain uses TRBV6-1 and TRBJ1-1, with no clear D. Germline-derived CDR1 and CDR2 are MNHNS and SASEGT. The V gene lost 0 bases and the J gene lost 2 bases, with 10 bases spanning the gap. CDR3 size: 15 residues. CDR3 nucleotide sequence: TGTGCCAGCAGTGAAGCCCAAGTTATTAACACTGAAGCTTTCTTT. Translating it yields CASSEAQVINTEAFF.